This T cell receptor beta chain was identified during a study of cytomegalovirus exposure and HLA in healthy donors. The CDR3 contains 16 residues. Germline V gene data show CDR1 as SGHNT and CDR2 as YYREEE (reference sequence). V shed 0 bases, J shed 0 bases, and the junction held 3 bases outside the gene matches. The protocol was immunoSEQ multiplex PCR, while the TCRdb copy is restricted to in-frame clones and leaves out a portion. This table holds roughly 200,000 clones, about 89% found once. The material sequenced was PBMCs. The TCR originated in a young man in good health and CMV-seropositive. V and J are TRBV5-4 and TRBJ1-1; 9 nucleotides agree with TRBD1. In DNA form, the CDR3 reads TGTGCCAGCAGCTTGGGGACAGGGGCGATGAACACTGAAGCTTTCTTT. Protein sequence: CASSLGTGAMNTEAFF.